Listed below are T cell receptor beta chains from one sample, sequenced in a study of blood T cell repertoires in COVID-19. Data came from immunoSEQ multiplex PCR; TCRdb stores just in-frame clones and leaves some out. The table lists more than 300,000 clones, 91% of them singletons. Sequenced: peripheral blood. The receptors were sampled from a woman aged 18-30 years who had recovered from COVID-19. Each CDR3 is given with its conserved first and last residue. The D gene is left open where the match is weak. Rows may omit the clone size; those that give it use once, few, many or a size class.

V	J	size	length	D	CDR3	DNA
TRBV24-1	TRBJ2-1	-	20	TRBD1	CATSDPGQGANLAGYNEQFF	TGTGCCACCAGTGATCCCGGACAGGGGGCAAATTTAGCGGGGTACAATGAGCAGTTCTTC
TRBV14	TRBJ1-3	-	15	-	CASSTPGFGGNTIYF	TGTGCCAGCAGCACCCCAGGGTTCGGAGGAAACACCATATATTTT
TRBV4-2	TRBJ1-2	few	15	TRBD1	CASSQAARGRYGYTF	TGTGCCAGCAGCCAAGCCGCCAGGGGGAGGTATGGCTACACCTTC
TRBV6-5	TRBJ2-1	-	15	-	CASSYGRLERNEQFF	TGTGCCAGCAGTTACGGTCGGCTAGAAAGGAATGAGCAGTTCTTC
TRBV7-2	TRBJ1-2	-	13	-	CASSLTGFDGYTF	TGTGCCAGCAGCTTAACCGGGTTTGATGGCTACACCTTC
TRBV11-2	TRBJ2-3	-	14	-	CASSRPPEHGTQYF	TGTGCCAGCAGCCGCCCACCGGAGCACGGTACGCAGTATTTT
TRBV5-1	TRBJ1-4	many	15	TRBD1	CASSPDRGQREKLFF	TGCGCCAGCAGCCCTGACAGGGGGCAGAGGGAAAAACTGTTTTTT
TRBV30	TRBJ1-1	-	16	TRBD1	CAWRTWYRGKNTEAFF	TGTGCCTGGAGAACTTGGTACAGGGGGAAGAACACTGAAGCTTTCTTT
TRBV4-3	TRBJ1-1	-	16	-	CASSQDAGGRNTEAFF	TGCGCCAGCAGCCAAGATGCCGGAGGGAGGAACACTGAAGCTTTCTTT
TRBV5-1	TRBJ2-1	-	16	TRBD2	CASTNSGRASYNEQFF	TGCGCCAGCACCAATAGCGGGAGGGCCTCCTACAATGAGCAGTTCTTC
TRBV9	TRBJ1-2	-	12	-	CASSAPRRGYTF	TGTGCCAGCAGCGCCCCCAGGAGGGGCTACACCTTC
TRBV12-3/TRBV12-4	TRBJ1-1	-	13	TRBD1	CASSLNRGTEAFF	TGTGCCAGCAGTTTAAACAGGGGGACTGAAGCTTTCTTT
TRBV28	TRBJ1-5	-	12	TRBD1	CASRTGFQPQHF	TGTGCCAGCAGGACAGGGTTTCAGCCCCAGCATTTT
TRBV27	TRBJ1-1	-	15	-	CASSPGQILNTEAFF	TGTGCCAGCAGCCCCGGACAGATCTTGAACACTGAAGCTTTCTTT
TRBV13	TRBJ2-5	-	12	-	CASSLDGETQYF	TGTGCCAGCAGCTTAGACGGAGAGACCCAGTACTTC
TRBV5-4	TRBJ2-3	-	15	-	CASSLESGVGDTQYF	TGTGCCAGCAGCTTGGAGTCCGGGGTAGGGGATACGCAGTATTTT
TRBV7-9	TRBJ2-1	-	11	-	CASSYSLEQFF	TGTGCCAGCAGCTATAGTTTAGAGCAGTTCTTC
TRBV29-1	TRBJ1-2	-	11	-	CSVGVGGFPTF	TGCAGCGTTGGCGTCGGGGGTTTCCCCACCTTC
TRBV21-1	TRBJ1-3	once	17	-	CASSKKAWAYSGNTIYF	TGTGCCAGCAGCAAAAAGGCGTGGGCCTACTCTGGAAACACCATATATTTT
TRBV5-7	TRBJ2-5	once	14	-	CASSKTWYQETQYF	TGTGCCAGCTCTAAGACTTGGTACCAAGAGACCCAGTACTTC
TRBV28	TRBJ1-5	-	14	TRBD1	CASRPGQGDQPQHF	TGTGCCAGCAGGCCGGGACAGGGTGATCAGCCCCAGCATTTT
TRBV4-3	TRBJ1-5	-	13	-	CASSQESSQPQHF	TGCGCCAGCAGCCAAGAATCGAGTCAGCCCCAGCATTTT
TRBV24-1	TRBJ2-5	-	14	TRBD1	CATSDPGQGETQYF	TGTGCCACCAGTGACCCGGGACAGGGGGAGACCCAGTACTTC
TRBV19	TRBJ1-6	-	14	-	CASMSRKDNSPLHF	TGTGCCAGTATGTCCAGGAAAGATAATTCACCCCTCCACTTT
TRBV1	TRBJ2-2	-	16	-	CTSSVTSVANTGELFF	TGCACCAGCAGCGTCACTAGCGTCGCGAACACCGGGGAGCTGTTTTTT
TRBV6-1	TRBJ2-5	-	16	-	CASSEAPWGVQETQYF	TGTGCCAGCAGTGAAGCGCCTTGGGGGGTTCAAGAGACCCAGTACTTC
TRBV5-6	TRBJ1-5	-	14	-	CASSLGAGNQPQHF	TGTGCCAGCAGCCTGGGGGCAGGCAATCAGCCCCAGCATTTT
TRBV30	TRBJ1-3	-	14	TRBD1	CAWSGQGSGNTIYF	TGTGCCTGGAGTGGACAGGGCTCTGGAAACACCATATATTTT
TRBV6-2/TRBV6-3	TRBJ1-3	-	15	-	CASSYPGNSGNTIYF	TGTGCCAGCAGTTACCCAGGGAACTCTGGAAACACCATATATTTT
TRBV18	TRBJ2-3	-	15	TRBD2	CASSLLAGATDTQYF	TGTGCCAGCTCATTACTAGCGGGAGCAACAGATACGCAGTATTTT
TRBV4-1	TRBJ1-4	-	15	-	CASSQEGGGNEKLFF	TGCGCCAGCAGCCAAGAGGGTGGGGGGAATGAAAAACTGTTTTTT
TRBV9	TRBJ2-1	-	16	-	CASSVYSRVSYNEQFF	TGTGCCAGCAGCGTATACTCGCGGGTCTCCTACAATGAGCAGTTCTTC
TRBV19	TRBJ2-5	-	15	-	CASSIGQMSGETQYF	TGTGCCAGTAGTATAGGTCAGATGTCGGGGGAGACCCAGTACTTC
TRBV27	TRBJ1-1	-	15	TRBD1	CASSFTDRENTEAFF	TGTGCCAGCAGTTTTACGGACAGGGAGAACACTGAAGCTTTCTTT
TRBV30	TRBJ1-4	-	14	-	CAWSVGGSGEKLFF	TGTGCCTGGAGTGTTGGGGGCTCGGGTGAAAAACTGTTTTTT
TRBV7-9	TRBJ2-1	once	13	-	CASRLGSYNEQFF	TGTGCCAGTAGACTAGGGTCCTACAATGAGCAGTTCTTC
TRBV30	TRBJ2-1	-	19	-	CAWASRGFRGSPSYNEQFF	TGTGCCTGGGCCTCCCGGGGGTTTCGAGGGAGTCCCTCCTACAATGAGCAGTTCTTC
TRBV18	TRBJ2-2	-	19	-	CASSLTQARGSGNTGELFF	TGTGCCAGCTCACTTACCCAGGCGCGAGGTAGCGGGAACACCGGGGAGCTGTTTTTT
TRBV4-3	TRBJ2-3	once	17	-	CASSQVGVTRTADTQYF	TGCGCCAGCAGCCAGGTCGGGGTTACTAGGACCGCAGATACGCAGTATTTT
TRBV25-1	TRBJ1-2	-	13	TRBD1	CASSDTGDYGYTF	TGTGCCAGCAGTGATACAGGGGACTATGGCTACACCTTC
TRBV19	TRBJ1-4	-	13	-	CASSIVRGEKLFF	TGTGCCAGTAGTATAGTCCGGGGTGAAAAACTGTTTTTT
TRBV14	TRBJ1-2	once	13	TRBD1	CASRPGGNYGYTF	TGTGCCAGCAGGCCAGGGGGTAACTATGGCTACACCTTC
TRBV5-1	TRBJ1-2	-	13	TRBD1	CASSSGTDYGYTF	TGCGCCAGCAGCTCCGGGACAGATTATGGCTACACCTTC
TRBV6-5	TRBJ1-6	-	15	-	CASSLDNFYNSPLHF	TGTGCCAGCAGCTTGGACAACTTCTATAATTCACCCCTCCACTTT
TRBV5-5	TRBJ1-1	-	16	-	CASSLLPGSGHTEAFF	TGTGCCAGCAGCTTATTGCCGGGGAGCGGGCACACTGAAGCTTTCTTT
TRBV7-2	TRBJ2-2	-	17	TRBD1	CASSFFRGQGYTGELFF	TGTGCCAGCAGCTTTTTTAGGGGGCAGGGATACACCGGGGAGCTGTTTTTT
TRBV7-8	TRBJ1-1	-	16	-	CASSRRYTSRNTEAFF	TGTGCCAGCAGCCGGAGATATACTAGTAGAAACACTGAAGCTTTCTTT
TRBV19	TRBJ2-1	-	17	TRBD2	CASSPTSGSDKDNEQFF	TGTGCCAGTAGTCCCACTAGCGGGAGCGACAAAGACAATGAGCAGTTCTTC
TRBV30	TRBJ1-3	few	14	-	CAWNSAFSGNTIYF	TGTGCCTGGAATTCTGCGTTCTCTGGAAACACCATATATTTT
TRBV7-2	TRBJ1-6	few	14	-	CASSSRAGNSPLHF	TGTGCCAGCAGCTCTAGGGCAGGGAATTCACCCCTCCACTTT